The clone carrying this TCR beta chain has just a few counts. Its specificity is unknown. Construction of TCR beta libraries relied on iRepertoire HTBI primers and on Arm-PCR targeting CDR3 regions. In TCRdb, the multiplex PCR reads were re-called with MiXCR into one record per CDR3 protein. This table has 450,000 to 600,000 distinct CDR3 sequences, around 15% appearing once. The CDR3 consists of 16 residues. Per germline, CDR1 WSHSY and CDR2 SAAADI. With 0 bases removed from V and 5 bases from J, the gap between germline ends came to 14 bases. Time point meaning: newly diagnosed GD, antithyroid drugs for less than 3 months. Extracted RNA from PBMCs served as the source of the TCR library. The data stem from a study of regulatory T cells in long-lasting Graves disease. Regarding the study as a whole: It is possible that accuracy was reduced by the small size of the sample. No thyroid tissue was studied; the work used peripheral blood only.

These data were also reused for a study on T cells in Graves' hyperthyroidism and ophthalmopathy.

The rearrangement uses TRBV10-2 and TRBJ1-5, with D unclear. Sample: peripheral blood mononuclear cells (PBMCs), taken at new diagnosis, from a patient treated with antithyroid drugs. This receptor was identified in a man between 35 and 55 years old with Graves disease. The chain's CDR3 is CASSESKGQNHQPQHF. CDR3 in DNA: TGCGCCAGCAGTGAGTCGAAGGGCCAAAACCATCAGCCCCAGCATTTT.